The T cell receptor beta chain described here comes from a study of cytomegalovirus exposure and HLA in healthy donors. The study, taken as a whole, reports: Later analysis suggested links between common viral pathogens and several top significant clusters. Some highly shared sequence variants likely arose as a pipeline artifact.

60 Vbeta and 13 Jbeta primers were used in PCR. Per the original methods: Roughly 11 million shared chains were among the roughly 80 million unique TCR beta chains that a later analysis counted. The table came from immunoSEQ multiplex PCR; TCRdb's copy has only in-frame clones and leaves some out. The V and J calls and clone size were taken over from that table, and D and trimming were inferred from the DNA. Of roughly 98,000 clones listed, 60% to 80% were seen once; the top ten hold around 7.2%. This CDR3 region has 14 residues. V gave up 6 bases and J gave up 6 bases, with 17 bases separating them. The germline V gene encodes CDR1 SGHTA and CDR2 FQGTGA. This clone was counted between two and nine times. Its antigen is still unknown.

The gene calls are TRBV7-3 and TRBJ1-1, with D hard to call. The TCR was taken from a female donor in good health and CMV-seronegative. Sequences were obtained from PBMCs. The chain's CDR3 is CASRSQPSIPEAFF. CDR3 DNA: TGTGCCAGCAGATCACAGCCCAGCATCCCTGAAGCTTTCTTT.